This T cell receptor (beta chain) appears in the sequencing data of a study of cytotoxic CD8 clonotypes in ibrutinib-treated CLL. Study overall: Included were 11 relapsed/refractory and about 14 treatment-naive patients, of whom 17 were IGHV unmutated. The study's findings and limits: Before falling back toward baseline at progression, clonality had risen at the time of ibrutinib response. Samples from sustained-remission and progressing patients were taken at different times. Shared public clonotypes were rare, and on treatment they either got smaller or stayed the same.

Points on this clone: Its target is unknown.

Clones were read by immunoSEQ multiplex PCR, and TCRdb kept only the in-frame ones, dropping some. The data show 130,000 or so clones, approximately 77% seen once. The CDR3 runs 13 residues. Trimming shortened V by 3 bases and J by 3 bases, and 7 bases separated the two germline ends. Per the germline V gene, CDR1 is SGHRS and CDR2 is YFSETQ. The chain combines TRBV5-1 with TRBJ1-3, with D tentatively TRBD1 (5 bases). Here the sequenced sample was PBMCs, taken after 12 months of ibrutinib treatment. This receptor was identified in a human donor with chronic lymphocytic leukemia. CDR3 in amino acids: CASSSRVGNTIYF. For the CDR3, the DNA is TGCGCCAGCAGCTCCAGGGTTGGAAACACCATATATTTT.